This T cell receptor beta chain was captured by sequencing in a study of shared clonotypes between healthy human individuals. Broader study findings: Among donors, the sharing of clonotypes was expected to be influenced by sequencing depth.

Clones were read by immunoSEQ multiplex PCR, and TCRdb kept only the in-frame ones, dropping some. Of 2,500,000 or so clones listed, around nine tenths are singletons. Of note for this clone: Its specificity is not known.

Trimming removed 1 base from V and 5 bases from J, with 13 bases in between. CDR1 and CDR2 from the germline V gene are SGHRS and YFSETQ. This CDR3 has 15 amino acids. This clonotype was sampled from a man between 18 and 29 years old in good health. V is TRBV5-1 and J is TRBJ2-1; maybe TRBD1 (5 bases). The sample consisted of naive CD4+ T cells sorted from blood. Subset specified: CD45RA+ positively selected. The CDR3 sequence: CASSLSRARDNEQFF. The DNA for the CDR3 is TGCGCCAGCAGCTTGAGCAGGGCGAGAGACAATGAGCAGTTCTTC.